This T cell receptor (beta chain) is drawn from a study of CD8 T cells in ankylosing spondylitis. General study points: What seemed typical of ankylosing spondylitis blood was a TCR beta motif built from eight highly homologous variants. Disease-associated clonotypes exhibited CD8+ identity and were relatively infrequent in peripheral blood.

This clonotype was seen ten or more times. Its specificity is unknown. Quantitative 5'-RACE with molecular barcodes generated TCR beta libraries. TCRdb analysed the 5' RACE reads with MiXCR anew, one entry per CDR3 protein. The profile covers about 220,000 distinct CDR3 sequences, with about 10% appearing a single time and under 25% taken by the ten largest. The CDR3 length is 14 residues. CDR1 DFQATT and CDR2 SNEGSKA come from the germline V gene (reference sequence). Trimming shortened V by 0 bases and J by 3 bases, and 10 bases separated the two germline ends. The chain combines TRBV20-1 with TRBJ2-3; D is possibly TRBD1 (5 bases). The sample consisted of blood, either unsorted or a sorted T cell fraction (not recorded which). This TCR came from a male donor with ankylosing spondylitis or in good health (not recorded which). The CDR3 spells CSARDRALTDTQYF. For the CDR3, the DNA is TGCAGTGCTAGAGACAGGGCCTTAACAGATACGCAGTATTTT.